Listed below are T cell receptor beta chains from one sample, sequenced in a study of blood T cell repertoires in COVID-19. Profiled with immunoSEQ multiplex PCR; TCRdb holds only in-frame clones, not every one. The sample lists hundreds of thousands of clones, 85% to 90% seen once, with 2% to 3% in the top ten. Sequencing input: PBMCs or T cells enriched from blood (not recorded which). All receptors come from a woman aged 18-29 years who had recovered from COVID-19. Both conserved end residues are part of each CDR3.

v_call | cdr3_aa
TRBV18 | CASSPQGGNQPQHF
TRBV5-1 | CASSLRSSGDNEQFF
TRBV5-5 | CASSLYGTGSMNTEAFF
TRBV28 | CASRPRQGVNTEAFF
TRBV29-1 | CSVGGATNEKLFF
TRBV6-5 | CASSPGFTNYGYTF
TRBV6-1 | CASREGTVSNSPLHF
TRBV5-1 | CASSPPGGGYNGYTF
TRBV5-1 | CASSFNPTGDSNYGYTF
TRBV7-2 | CASSSAPLYEQYF
TRBV27 | CASSLRQGRNQPQHF
TRBV6-5 | CASSYSGLAGSETQYF
TRBV11-3 | CASSAYRDYFRLSSYNEQFF
TRBV18 | CASSLGTGDEQYF
TRBV7-2 | CASSLSLQGASGNTIYF
TRBV14 | CASSHRTGTGEWDEQFF
TRBV13 | CASSRRLAGETGELFF
TRBV19 | CASRRTEYATNEKLFF
TRBV12-3/TRBV12-4 | CASSLGQGGGYTF
TRBV5-6 | CASTWPPEDEKLFF
TRBV18 | CASSLQGNNEKLFF
TRBV3-1/TRBV3-2 | CASSRTGGTDTQYF